This TCR beta chain stems from a study of T cell changes during pregnancy in multiple sclerosis. Clones were sequenced by immunoSEQ multiplex PCR, and TCRdb holds only the in-frame ones, with some missing. The repertoire includes tens of thousands of clones, 91% of them detected once, and around 0.48% sits in the top ten. Germline CDR1 is SGDLS and CDR2 is YYNGEE. The junction had 12 bases not matched to a gene; V was cut back by 4 bases and J by 0 bases. CDR3 size: 18 residues. The rearrangement joins TRBV9 to TRBJ2-7, with 11 bases matching TRBD2. This receptor was taken from a female donor in good health, enrolled as a control in a pregnancy study. Source: CD4+ T cells from peripheral blood mononuclear cells, taken in the third trimester of pregnancy. DNA of the CDR3: TGTGCCAGCAGCTCATCGCGGACTAGCGGGCCGCTCTCCTACGAGCAGTACTTC. Translating gives CASSSSRTSGPLSYEQYF.